This TCR beta chain comes out of a study of T cells in Graves' hyperthyroidism and ophthalmopathy. Study details: Initial diagnosis, before any treatment, was when peripheral blood was collected.

The length of the CDR3 is 13 residues. Trimming cost V 8 bases and J 8 bases, with 13 bases left between them. Germline V gene sequence: CDR1 MNHEY, CDR2 SMNVEV (reference sequence). Study observations and caveats: In simple terms, a model built on 13 V-J features told ophthalmopathy apart from stable hyperthyroidism. The majority of expanded thyroid clonotypes above 0.001 also appeared in blood.

Each 10 ml fresh peripheral blood draw supplied the PBMCs. Amplified TCR beta CDR3 regions derived from RNA transcripts. The study used the HTBI primer set for a first-round RT-PCR of the TCR CDR3. Each CDR3 protein is one row after TCRdb ran MiXCR on the multiplex PCR reads. The repertoire consists of about 290,000 distinct CDR3 sequences, with roughly 13% occurring once and the leading ten covering 7% to 9.5%. Comments on this clonotype: Its specificity is unknown.

This chain connects TRBV27 to TRBJ1-6, with unresolved D. This sequence originates from a woman aged 40 to 50 with Graves' hyperthyroidism. The sequenced material came from blood. This chain's CDR3 is CASAPEKYSPLHF. The CDR3 DNA follows: TGTGCCAGCGCCCCGGAGAAGTATTCACCCCTCCACTTT.